This T cell receptor (beta chain) was recorded in a study of T cell responses to AZD1222 COVID-19 vaccine. Study-wide points: Distributed over spike, vaccine-associated CD4 TCRs predominated at 160-218 and 743-854. Variant regions that are unmutated are reportedly the target of nearly half of spike-specific TCRs. Donors were largely white British and mainly female; clonal diversity was possibly underestimated. Two AZD1222 administrations were followed by greater Spike-specific TCR breadth and depth.

As for this clone: The antigen is undetermined.

Produced via immunoSEQ multiplex PCR; TCRdb's table is partial and in-frame only. The table shows 80,000 to 95,000 clones, with roughly 86% occurring only once. V was pared by 0 bases and J by 2 bases, with 13 bases of the junction left unmatched. The CDR3 consists of 20 residues. The V gene's germline CDR1 is SGHVS and CDR2 FNYEAQ. The TCR was taken from an adult in good health. The genes are TRBV7-6 and TRBJ2-2; 9 bases are shared with TRBD2. Sequencing was performed on peripheral blood, taken on day 0 of MenACWY control vaccination. The CDR3 DNA reads TGTGCCAGCAGCTTAGCGGTGGGCCAGCGGGGGGCCGGTAACACCGGGGAGCTGTTTTTT. This translates into CASSLAVGQRGAGNTGELFF.